Listed below are T cell receptor beta chains from one sample, sequenced in a study of Graves' ophthalmopathy and Graves' hyperthyroidism. MiXCR, applied by TCRdb to the multiplex PCR reads, yields one record per CDR3 protein. The profile shows some 1.1 million distinct CDR3 sequences, about two fifths of them singletons. Material: peripheral blood or thyroid tissue (not recorded which). These receptors were obtained from an adult man with Graves' hyperthyroidism. The CDR3 runs from the conserved cysteine through the conserved F or W. Some rows mark clone size as missing; the rest say once, few, many or name a class of expanded clone.

j_gene,abundance,len,v_gene,CDR3aa
TRBJ1-2,many,17,TRBV2,CASRLGRGGPSDYGYTF
TRBJ2-7,many,10,TRBV20-1,CSASVDEQYF
TRBJ2-2,-,17,TRBV15,CATSGGLAGDSTGELFF
TRBJ2-7,many,12,TRBV10-3,CAISGARYEQYF
TRBJ1-5,-,18,TRBV10-3,CAISESGRGREGDQPQHF
TRBJ1-2,-,12,TRBV12-3/TRBV12-4,CASSFSHLHLTF
TRBJ2-7,few,14,TRBV4-1,CASSQGIRGFEQYF
TRBJ1-2,few,13,TRBV3-1,CASSQGGAIGYTF
TRBJ2-7,few,14,TRBV4-1,CASSQAALSYEQYF
TRBJ1-1,-,11,TRBV12-3/TRBV12-4,CAGASSTEAFF
TRBJ2-7,many,15,TRBV10-3,CAISAGTGVMDEQYF
TRBJ1-6,-,13,TRBV6-6,CASSRQGGAPLHF
TRBJ2-5,-,13,TRBV10-3,CAISELDTQPQYF
-,-,16,TRBV10-3,CAISESASGSAGEQFF
TRBJ2-2,-,13,TRBV4-2,CASSAQLGGELFF
TRBJ1-2,-,13,TRBV10-2,CASSDSRVLGYTF
TRBJ2-2,-,15,TRBV7-6,CASRFGSGSTGELFF
TRBJ2-6,-,18,TRBV6-6,CASSYLGQGRSGANVLTF
TRBJ1-2,-,15,TRBV5-1,CASSLPGTARKGYTF
TRBJ2-5,many,11,TRBV12-3/TRBV12-4,CASSQDSAQYF
TRBJ2-7,many,15,TRBV5-1,CASSWGQGITYEQYF
TRBJ2-5,-,14,TRBV2,CASRPDQPGETQYF
TRBJ1-3,few,14,TRBV4-3,CASSQGNLINTIYF
TRBJ1-6,-,16,TRBV6-5,CASSYSFRSYNSPLHF